This TCR beta chain comes out of a study of control samples from healthy donors and cancer patients. Only in-frame clones appear in the TCRdb table, and some are missing; sequencing was by immunoSEQ multiplex PCR. The sample consists of about 130,000 clones, about 94% of them appearing once. There are 13 residues in the CDR3. V was shortened by 5 bases and J by 5 bases, with 12 bases between the two germline ends. The receptor's source is a man aged 25 to 40 in good health. This chain joins TRBV12-3 or TRBV12-4 and TRBJ1-2; possibly TRBD1 for D (5 bases). Sequences were obtained from blood. In DNA, the CDR3 is TGTGCCAGCAGTCCGGAGACAGAGTATGGCTACACCTTC. Residues: CASSPETEYGYTF.